This TCR beta chain is from a study of regulatory T cells in long-lasting Graves disease. This clonotype was observed many times. The CDR3 is 14 residues long. The V gene end was trimmed by 1 base and the J gene end by 7 bases; junction bases not matched to a gene: 0. Per germline, CDR1 SEHNR and CDR2 FQNEAQ (reference sequence). Assembly of TCR beta libraries relied on iRepertoire HTBI primers together with Arm-PCR of CDR3 regions. TCRdb reprocessed the multiplex PCR reads via MiXCR and lists one record per CDR3 protein. This sample carries 400,000 to 500,000 distinct CDR3 sequences, about 16% of them seen once, and the ten largest clones take around a quarter. Indicated time point: newly diagnosed GD, antithyroid drugs for less than 3 months. Generation of the TCR library employed RNA extracted from PBMCs. Another study also made use of these data, one on T cells in Graves' hyperthyroidism and ophthalmopathy.

The rearrangement links TRBV7-9 to TRBJ2-1, with TRBD2 matching 11 bases. Sequencing was performed on peripheral blood mononuclear cells (PBMCs), taken at new diagnosis, from a patient treated with antithyroid drugs. This sequence originates from a woman between 18 and 30 years old with Graves disease. CDR3 bases: TGTGCCAGCAGCTTAGGACTAGCGGGAAATGAGCAGTTCTTC. As protein: CASSLGLAGNEQFF.